This T cell receptor (beta chain) was identified in a study of T cell changes during pregnancy in multiple sclerosis. Method: immunoSEQ multiplex PCR; TCRdb's copy keeps in-frame clones and lacks some. The sample includes tens of thousands of clones, more than 70% of them seen just once. The V segment lost 3 bases and the J segment 2 bases; nucleotides outside the gene matches: 8. Germline lookup yields CDR1 SGDLS and CDR2 YYNGEE. The CDR3 has 17 residues. The V call is TRBV9, the J call TRBJ2-3; 11 bases match TRBD2. The sample here was peripheral blood, taken in the first trimester of pregnancy. The sequence was obtained from a female donor in good health, enrolled as a control in a pregnancy study. The CDR3 spells CASSANLAGGNTDTQYF. CDR3 nucleotides: TGTGCCAGCAGCGCGAATTTAGCGGGAGGGAACACAGATACGCAGTATTTT.